This T cell receptor beta chain was profiled in a study of blood T cell repertoires in COVID-19. Study-wide background: Both acute and convalescent COVID-19 samples were obtained from the United States, Italy and Spain. PBMCs, B-cell-depleted T cells, or T cells provided the cDNA or gDNA that made up the material.

Trimming removed 5 bases from V and 5 bases from J, with 15 bases in between. This CDR3 contains 13 residues. The germline gives CDR1 GTSNPN, CDR2 SVGIG (reference sequence). Original processing notes: Quantification of nucleated cells was approximated via reference gene primer amplification. Here immunoSEQ multiplex PCR was the method, and the copy in TCRdb shows in-frame clones only, minus some. The V and J calls and the clone size are those of that table, but D and trimming were determined from the DNA. Seen here are approximately 51,000 clones, about 85% observed once, and the top ten hold 13% to 15%.

Input material: peripheral blood. The J gene is TRBJ2-5, the V gene TRBV30; the D gene is possibly TRBD1 (6 bases). This receptor was identified in a human donor in a cohort sampled during active COVID-19. The CDR3 region is CAWRPGARETQYF. The CDR3 DNA is TGTGCCTGGCGCCCAGGGGCACGGGAGACCCAGTACTTC.